One sample yielded the 15 T cell receptor beta chains listed below, sequenced in a study of CD8+ T cells in alopecia areata (dated by TCRdb to the late 2010s). The library was generated by the immunoSEQ multiplex PCR assay. For TCR sequencing, RNA was extracted from every sample and reverse transcribed into cDNA to serve as template. Here the immuneACCESS table is served through TCRdb, limited to in-frame sequences with V and J called. Missing clones are a known gap in these copies; in checked studies unresolved V genes cover under half, and the rest lacks a known reason. Present in this sample are fewer than 40,000 clones, roughly 50% of which were seen just once. Approximately 40% of the sample lies in the top ten. Sequences were obtained from NKG2D-high CD8+ T cells sorted from blood. The meaning of the sample's cell subset or site label: sorted CD8+ NKG2D-high blood T cells. The receptors shown here come from a human donor with alopecia areata.

V usage is TRBV9 and J usage is TRBJ2-3; 9 nucleotides align to TRBD2. CDR1 is SGDLS and CDR2 is YYNGEE in the germline V gene. The CDR3 has 15 residues. The V segment lost 0 bases and the J segment 3 bases; nucleotides outside the gene matches: 2. This CDR3 reads CASSVGSGSTDTQYF. The CDR3 nucleotides read TGTGCCAGCAGCGTAGGTAGCGGGAGTACAGATACGCAGTATTTT.

The rearrangement links TRBV27 to TRBJ1-1; a possible D gene is TRBD1 (5 bases). This CDR3 spans 14 amino acids. Germline V gene data show CDR1 as MNHEY and CDR2 as SMNVEV (reference sequence). Trimming removed 3 bases from V and 0 bases from J, with 8 bases in between. CDR3 coding DNA: TGTGCCAGCAGTTTTCAGGGTTTGAACACTGAAGCTTTCTTT. It specifies CASSFQGLNTEAFF.

Many counts were recorded for this clone. The V gene is TRBV7-9, the J gene TRBJ2-6; possibly TRBD1 or TRBD2 for D (5 bases each). V was trimmed by 5 bases and J by 0 bases, leaving 14 bases between them. Germline V lookup: CDR1 SEHNR, CDR2 FQNEAQ (reference sequence). The length of the CDR3 is 17 residues. The CDR3 DNA reads as TGTGCCAGCAGCACAAGGGACCAACCCTCTGGGGCCAACGTCCTGACTTTC. Protein: CASSTRDQPSGANVLTF. Full variable domain (rest looked up from reference TRBV7-9 and TRBJ2-6): DTGVSQNPRHKITKRGQNVTFRCDPISEHNRLYWYRQTLGQGPEFLTYFQNEAQLEKSRLLSDRFSAERPKGSFSTLEIQRTEQGDSAMYLCASSTRDQPSGANVLTFGAGSRLTVL.

The chain carries TRBV13 and TRBJ2-1; 10 bases line up with TRBD1. There are 16 residues in the CDR3. V trimming: 5 bases; J trimming: 5 bases; junction bases outside the gene matches: 9. CDR1 is PRHDT and CDR2 is FYEKMQ in the germline V gene (reference sequence). The CDR3 coding sequence is TGTGCCAGCAGCCCCCGGGGACAGGGGAGCGACAATGAGCAGTTCTTC. Translated, it gives CASSPRGQGSDNEQFF.

The J gene is TRBJ1-2, the V gene TRBV13, with 8 positions matching TRBD1. V lost 5 bases and J lost 5; bases outside the gene matches: 7. Germline loops: CDR1 PRHDT, CDR2 FYEKMQ (reference sequence). The CDR3 consists of 14 residues. DNA for the CDR3: TGTGCCAGCAGCCGGACAGGGCTTTGGTATGGCTACACCTTC. It codes for CASSRTGLWYGYTF.

This clone showed up many times. The CDR3 coding sequence is TGTGCCAGCAGCCACGGCGGACGGAGTAGCGGGAGAGGGTACGAGCAGTACTTC. Its protein product is CASSHGGRSSGRGYEQYF. The chain joins TRBV5-6 to TRBJ2-7, with TRBD2 matching 9 bases. In germline, CDR1 is SGHDT, CDR2 YYEEEE. Trimming took 4 bases from V and 4 from J; bases not matched to a gene: 18. The CDR3 is 18 amino acids.

J is TRBJ2-1 and V is TRBV14, with 8 bases aligning to TRBD1. After removal of 0 bases from V and 5 bases from J, the junction contained 9 bases not matched to a gene. Germline CDR1 SGHDN, CDR2 FVKESK. CDR3 length equals 17 residues. The CDR3 region has the DNA TGTGCCAGCAGCCAAGATAGGCGACAGGGGCCCCACAATGAGCAGTTCTTC. It specifies CASSQDRRQGPHNEQFF.

This chain joins TRBV5-1 and TRBJ2-1, with 10 bases identical to TRBD2. The V gene end was trimmed by 4 bases and the J gene end by 4 bases; junction bases not matched to a gene: 11. The length of the CDR3 is 17 residues. Germline V gene sequence: CDR1 SGHRS, CDR2 YFSETQ. The CDR3 loop reads CASSGRAGGYRYNEQFF. CDR3 DNA sequence: TGCGCCAGCAGCGGTAGAGCGGGGGGGTACCGTTACAATGAGCAGTTCTTC. Based on the CDR3 plus reference TRBV5-1 and TRBJ2-1, the full variable domain is KAGVTQTPRYLIKTRGQQVTLSCSPISGHRSVSWYQQTPGQGLQFLFEYFSETQRNKGNFPGRFSGRQFSNSRSEMNVSTLELGDSALYLCASSGRAGGYRYNEQFFGPGTRLTVL.

This chain joins TRBV27 and TRBJ1-5, with D possibly matching TRBD1 (6 bases). Germline V lookup: CDR1 MNHEY, CDR2 SMNVEV (reference sequence). The CDR3 covers 14 residues. Trimming left V 5 bases short and J 1 base short, with 9 bases between. CDR3 nucleotide sequence: TGTGCCAGCAGTAGCACAGGGAGCAATCAGCCCCAGCATTTT. It specifies CASSSTGSNQPQHF.

This clone was counted a single time. This chain uses TRBV5-1 with TRBJ2-3, with D possibly being TRBD2 (5 bases). Germline V gene lookup returns CDR1 SGHRS and CDR2 YFSETQ. The CDR3 sequence is 14 residues long. The V and J ends lost 4 bases and 6 bases respectively, with 15 bases between them. This chain's CDR3 is CASSERTPRDTQYF. The DNA of the CDR3 is TGCGCCAGCAGCGAGCGGACCCCACGGGATACGCAGTATTTT.

This clone has a handful of counts. The chain is built from TRBV7-9 and TRBJ2-7; D ambiguous. Trimming shortened V by 3 bases and J by 2 bases, and 8 bases separated the two germline ends. Germline V CDR1 and CDR2: SEHNR, FQNEAQ (reference sequence). This CDR3 is 13 amino acids long. The CDR3 coding sequence is TGTGCCAGCAGCTTGACTGCCACCTACGAGCAGTACTTC. It is translated as CASSLTATYEQYF.

The V and J genes are TRBV29-1 and TRBJ1-2; 11 bases align to TRBD1. The J segment lost 6 bases and the V segment lost 8 bases, leaving 8 bases of the junction unmatched. Per the germline V gene, CDR1 is SQVTM and CDR2 is ANQGSEA. CDR3 length equals 13 residues. The CDR3 is CSSTPGQGDGYTF. In DNA form, the CDR3 reads TGCAGCTCTACACCGGGACAGGGGGATGGCTACACCTTC.

The chain combines TRBV5-6 with TRBJ2-7, with 7 bases aligning to TRBD1. Germline values: CDR1 SGHDT, CDR2 YYEEEE. The CDR3 length is 13 residues. V dropped 4 bases and J dropped 3; count of bases not matched to a gene: 4. The CDR3 region is CASSPDRVYEQYF. As DNA, the CDR3 is TGTGCCAGCAGCCCCGACAGGGTCTACGAGCAGTACTTC.

The count of this clone is one. The chain links TRBV7-3 to TRBJ1-2, with TRBD1 matching over 7 bases. The CDR3 has 16 residues. The germline V gene has CDR1 SGHTA and CDR2 FQGTGA. With 5 bases clipped from V and 4 bases from J, the junction kept 13 bases outside the gene matches. The CDR3 is CASSPTSTGLLYGYTF. CDR3 bases: TGTGCCAGCAGCCCTACCTCGACAGGGCTGCTCTATGGCTACACCTTC.

This sequence joins TRBV7-8 and TRBJ2-7; D is ambiguous. The germline gives CDR1 SGHVS, CDR2 FQNEAQ. This CDR3 has 11 residues. V was cut by 4 bases and J by 5 bases, with 6 bases left in between. The CDR3 sequence: CASSSLDEQYF. The CDR3 bases are TGTGCCAGCAGCTCCCTAGACGAGCAGTACTTC.